The T cell receptor beta chain under discussion was sequenced for a study of monozygotic twins with inflammatory bowel disease. TCRdb reworked the 5' RACE reads into one entry per CDR3 protein, no DNA. This sample's table reports approximately 40,000 distinct CDR3 sequences. Germline V CDR1 and CDR2: KGHDR, SFDVKD. This CDR3 comprises 13 residues. Unsorted whole blood yielded the total RNA, with T cells left unselected. This sequence was found in a human donor with ulcerative colitis or Crohn's disease, or a healthy co-twin of an affected twin (not recorded which). The chain has TRBV24-1 and TRBJ1-2. What was sequenced was blood. The CDR3 sequence: CATSDANRDGYTF.